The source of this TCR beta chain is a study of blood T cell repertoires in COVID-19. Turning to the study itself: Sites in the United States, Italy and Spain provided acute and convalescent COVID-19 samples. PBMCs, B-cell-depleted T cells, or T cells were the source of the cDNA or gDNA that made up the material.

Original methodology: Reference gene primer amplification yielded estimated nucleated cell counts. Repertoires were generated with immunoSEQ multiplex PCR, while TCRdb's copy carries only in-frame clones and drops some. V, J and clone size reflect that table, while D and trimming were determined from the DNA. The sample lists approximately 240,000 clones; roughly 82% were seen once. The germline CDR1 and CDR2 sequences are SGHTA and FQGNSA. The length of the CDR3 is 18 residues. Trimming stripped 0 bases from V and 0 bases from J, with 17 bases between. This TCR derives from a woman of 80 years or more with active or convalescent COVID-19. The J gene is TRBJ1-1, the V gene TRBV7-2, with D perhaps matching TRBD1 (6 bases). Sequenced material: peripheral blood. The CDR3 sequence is CASSLALGTTIMNTEAFF. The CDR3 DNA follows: TGTGCCAGCAGCTTAGCGCTTGGGACAACCATAATGAACACTGAAGCTTTCTTT.